This T cell receptor (beta chain) is drawn from a study of CD8 T cells in ankylosing spondylitis. This clonotype was seen ten or more times. Its specificity is unknown. TCRdb analysed the 5' RACE reads with MiXCR anew, one entry per CDR3 protein. The sample consists of about 540,000 distinct CDR3 sequences, roughly 13% of them appearing once. Overall study results and limits: Eight highly homologous variants formed a TCR beta motif that appeared characteristic of ankylosing spondylitis blood.

The sequence derives from a male donor with ankylosing spondylitis. The sample consisted of blood, either unsorted or a sorted T cell fraction (not recorded which).

DNA for the CDR3: TGCAGTGCTAGACTCCTCAGACTAGCGGGAGAGGAGGGACGAGAGACCCAGTACTTC. Translation gives CSARLLRLAGEEGRETQYF. The rearrangement links TRBV20-1 to TRBJ2-5, with 12 bases that match TRBD2. J lost 4 bases, V lost 2 bases, and 17 bases had no gene match. There are 19 residues in the CDR3. Germline values: CDR1 DFQATT, CDR2 SNEGSKA (reference sequence).